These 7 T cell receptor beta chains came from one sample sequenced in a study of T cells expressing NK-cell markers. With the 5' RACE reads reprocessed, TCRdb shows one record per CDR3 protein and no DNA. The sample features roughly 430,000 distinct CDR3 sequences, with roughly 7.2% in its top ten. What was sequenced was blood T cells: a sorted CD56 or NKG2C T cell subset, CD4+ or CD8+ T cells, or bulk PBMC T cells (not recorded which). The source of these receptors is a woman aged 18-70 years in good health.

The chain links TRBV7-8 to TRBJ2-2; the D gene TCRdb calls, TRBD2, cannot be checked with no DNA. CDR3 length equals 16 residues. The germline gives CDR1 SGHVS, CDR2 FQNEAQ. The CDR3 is CASTPPTSPNTGELFF.

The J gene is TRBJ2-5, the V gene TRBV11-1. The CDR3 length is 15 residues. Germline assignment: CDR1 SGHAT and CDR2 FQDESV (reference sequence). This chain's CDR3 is CASSSMGMYQETQYF.

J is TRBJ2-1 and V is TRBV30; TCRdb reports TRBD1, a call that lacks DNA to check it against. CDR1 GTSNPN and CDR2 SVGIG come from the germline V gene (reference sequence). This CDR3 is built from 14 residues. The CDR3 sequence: CASEPGQGYNEQFF.

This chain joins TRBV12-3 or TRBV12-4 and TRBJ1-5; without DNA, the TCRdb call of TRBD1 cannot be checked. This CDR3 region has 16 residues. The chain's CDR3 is CASSSDRGLGNQPQHF.

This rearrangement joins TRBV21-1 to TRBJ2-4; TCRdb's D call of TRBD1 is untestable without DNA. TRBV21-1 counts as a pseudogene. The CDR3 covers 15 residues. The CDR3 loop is CASSTAGQAENIQYF.

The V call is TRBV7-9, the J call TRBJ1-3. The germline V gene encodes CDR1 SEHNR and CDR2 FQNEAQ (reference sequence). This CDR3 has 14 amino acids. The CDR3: CASSLDRQGNTIYF.

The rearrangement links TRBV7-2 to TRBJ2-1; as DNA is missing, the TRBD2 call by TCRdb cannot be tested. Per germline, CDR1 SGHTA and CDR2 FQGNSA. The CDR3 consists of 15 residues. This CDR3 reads CASSFGLAGYNEQFF.